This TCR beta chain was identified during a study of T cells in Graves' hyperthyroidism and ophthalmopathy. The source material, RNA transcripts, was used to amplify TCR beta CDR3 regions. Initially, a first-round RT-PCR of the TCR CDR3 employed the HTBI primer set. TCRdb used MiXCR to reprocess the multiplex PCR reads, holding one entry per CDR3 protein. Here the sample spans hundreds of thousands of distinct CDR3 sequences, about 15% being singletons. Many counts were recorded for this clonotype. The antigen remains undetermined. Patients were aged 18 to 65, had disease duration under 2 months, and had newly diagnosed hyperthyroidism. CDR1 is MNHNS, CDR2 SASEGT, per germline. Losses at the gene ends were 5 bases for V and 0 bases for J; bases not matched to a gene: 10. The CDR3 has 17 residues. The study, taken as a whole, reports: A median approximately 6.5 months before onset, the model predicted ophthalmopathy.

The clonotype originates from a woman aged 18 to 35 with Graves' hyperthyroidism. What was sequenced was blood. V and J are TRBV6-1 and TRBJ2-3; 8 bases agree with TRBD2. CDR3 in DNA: TGTGCCAGCAGTCAAAACCCCACTAGCGGAAGCACAGATACGCAGTATTTT. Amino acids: CASSQNPTSGSTDTQYF.